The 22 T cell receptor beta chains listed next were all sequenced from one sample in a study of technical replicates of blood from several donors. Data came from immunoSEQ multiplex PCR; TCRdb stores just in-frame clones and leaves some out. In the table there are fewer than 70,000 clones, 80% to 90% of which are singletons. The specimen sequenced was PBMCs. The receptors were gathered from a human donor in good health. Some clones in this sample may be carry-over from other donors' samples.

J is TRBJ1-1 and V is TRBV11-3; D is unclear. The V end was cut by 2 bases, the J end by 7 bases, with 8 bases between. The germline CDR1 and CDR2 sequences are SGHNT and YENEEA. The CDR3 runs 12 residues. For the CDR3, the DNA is TGTGCCAGCAGCTTAAACGGTGGTGAAGCTTTCTTT. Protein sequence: CASSLNGGEAFF.

As DNA, the CDR3 is TGTGCCAGCAGTGAATGGCCGGGACAGGGTATCCATGAGCAGTTCTTC. Translated, it gives CASSEWPGQGIHEQFF. The rearrangement uses TRBV6-1 and TRBJ2-1; TRBD1 aligns across 9 bases. Germline loops: CDR1 MNHNS, CDR2 SASEGT. V gave up 2 bases and J gave up 8 bases; unmatched junction bases: 10. CDR3 length: 16 amino acids.

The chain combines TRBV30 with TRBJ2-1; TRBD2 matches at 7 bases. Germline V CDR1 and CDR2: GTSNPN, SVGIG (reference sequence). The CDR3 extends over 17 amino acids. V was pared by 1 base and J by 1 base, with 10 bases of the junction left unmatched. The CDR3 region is CAWSGAGAGVSYNEQFF. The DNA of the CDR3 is TGTGCCTGGAGTGGGGCCGGGGCGGGAGTTTCCTACAATGAGCAGTTCTTC.

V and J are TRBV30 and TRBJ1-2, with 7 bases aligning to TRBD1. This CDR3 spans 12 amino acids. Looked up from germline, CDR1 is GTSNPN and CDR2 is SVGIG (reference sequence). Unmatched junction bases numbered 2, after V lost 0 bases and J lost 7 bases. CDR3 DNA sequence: TGTGCCTGGAGTGTAACAGGGGCTGGCTACACCTTC. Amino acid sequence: CAWSVTGAGYTF.

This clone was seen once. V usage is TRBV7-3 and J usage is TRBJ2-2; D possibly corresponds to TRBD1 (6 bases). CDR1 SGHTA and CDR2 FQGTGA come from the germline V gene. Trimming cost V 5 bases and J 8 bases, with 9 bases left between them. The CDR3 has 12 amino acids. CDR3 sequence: CASSTQGGELFF. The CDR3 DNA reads TGTGCCAGCAGCACGCAGGGGGGGGAGCTGTTTTTT.

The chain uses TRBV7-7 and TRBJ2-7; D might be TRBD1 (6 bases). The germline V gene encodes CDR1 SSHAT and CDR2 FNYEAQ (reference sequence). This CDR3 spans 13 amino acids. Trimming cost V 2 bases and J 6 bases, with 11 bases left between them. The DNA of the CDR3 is TGTGCCAGCAGCTTACAACAGGGCCGCGAGCAGTACTTC. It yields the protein CASSLQQGREQYF.

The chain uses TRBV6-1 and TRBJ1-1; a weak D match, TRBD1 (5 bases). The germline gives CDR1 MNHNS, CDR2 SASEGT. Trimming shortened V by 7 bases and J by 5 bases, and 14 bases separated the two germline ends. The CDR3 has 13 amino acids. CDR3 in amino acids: CASTPWGGTEAFF. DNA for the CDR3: TGTGCCAGCACCCCATGGGGGGGGACTGAAGCTTTCTTT.

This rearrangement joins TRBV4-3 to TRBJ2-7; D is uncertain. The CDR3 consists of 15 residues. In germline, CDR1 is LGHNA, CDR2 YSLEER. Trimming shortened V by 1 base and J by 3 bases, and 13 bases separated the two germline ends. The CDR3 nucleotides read TGCGCCAGCAGCCAAGCCCGAGATCCTTACTACGAGCAGTACTTC. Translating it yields CASSQARDPYYEQYF.

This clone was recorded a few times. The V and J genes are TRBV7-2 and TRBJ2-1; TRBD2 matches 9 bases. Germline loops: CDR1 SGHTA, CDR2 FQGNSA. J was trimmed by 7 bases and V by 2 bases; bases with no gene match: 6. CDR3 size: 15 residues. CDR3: CASSLSSGLANEQFF. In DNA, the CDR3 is TGTGCCAGCAGCTTAAGTTCGGGACTAGCAAATGAGCAGTTCTTC.

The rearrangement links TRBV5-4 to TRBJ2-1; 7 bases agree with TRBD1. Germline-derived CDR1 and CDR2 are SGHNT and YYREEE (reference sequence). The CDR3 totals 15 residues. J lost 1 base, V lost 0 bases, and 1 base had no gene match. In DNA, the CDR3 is TGTGCCAGCAGCTTGGTCAGGGGGTCCTACAATGAGCAGTTCTTC. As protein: CASSLVRGSYNEQFF.

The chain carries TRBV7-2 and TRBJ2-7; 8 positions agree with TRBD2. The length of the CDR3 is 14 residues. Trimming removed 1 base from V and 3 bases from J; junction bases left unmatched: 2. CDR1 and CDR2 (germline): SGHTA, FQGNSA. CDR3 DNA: TGTGCCAGCAGCTTAGGGACTAGCCTCTACGAGCAGTACTTC. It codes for CASSLGTSLYEQYF. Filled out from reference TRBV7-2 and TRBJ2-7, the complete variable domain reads GAGVSQSPSNKVTEKGKDVELRCDPISGHTALYWYRQSLGQGLEFLIYFQGNSAPDKSGLPSDRFSAERTGGSVSTLTIQRTQQEDSAVYLCASSLGTSLYEQYFGPGTRLTVT.

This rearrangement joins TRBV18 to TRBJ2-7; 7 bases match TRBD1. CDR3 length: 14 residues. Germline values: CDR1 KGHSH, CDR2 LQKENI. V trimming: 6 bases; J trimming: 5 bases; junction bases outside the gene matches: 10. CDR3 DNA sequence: TGTGCCAGCTCTAGTAGGGACAGTGACCACGAGCAGTACTTC. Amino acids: CASSSRDSDHEQYF.

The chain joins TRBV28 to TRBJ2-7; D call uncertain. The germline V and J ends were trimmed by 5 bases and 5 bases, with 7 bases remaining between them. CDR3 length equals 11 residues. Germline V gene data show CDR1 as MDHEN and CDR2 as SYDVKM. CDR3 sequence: CASSPRDEQYF. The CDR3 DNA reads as TGTGCCAGCAGTCCCCGGGACGAGCAGTACTTC.

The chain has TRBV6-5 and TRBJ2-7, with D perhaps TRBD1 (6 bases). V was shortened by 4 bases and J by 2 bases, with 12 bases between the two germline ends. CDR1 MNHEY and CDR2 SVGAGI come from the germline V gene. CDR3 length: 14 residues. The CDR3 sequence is CASSFDAGAYEQYF. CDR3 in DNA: TGTGCCAGCAGTTTCGATGCAGGGGCCTACGAGCAGTACTTC.

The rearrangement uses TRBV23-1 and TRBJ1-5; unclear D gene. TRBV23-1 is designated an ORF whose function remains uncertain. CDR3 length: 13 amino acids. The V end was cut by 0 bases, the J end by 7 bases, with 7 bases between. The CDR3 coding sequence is TGCGCCAGCAGTCAATCGGCAGGACAGCCCCAGCATTTT. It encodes CASSQSAGQPQHF.

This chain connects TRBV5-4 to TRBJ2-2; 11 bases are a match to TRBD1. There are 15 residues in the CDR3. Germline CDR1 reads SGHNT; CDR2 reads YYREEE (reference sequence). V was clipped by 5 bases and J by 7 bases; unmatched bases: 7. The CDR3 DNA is TGTGCCAGCAGTTCTGGGACAGGGGGTGTCGGGGAGCTGTTTTTT. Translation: CASSSGTGGVGELFF.

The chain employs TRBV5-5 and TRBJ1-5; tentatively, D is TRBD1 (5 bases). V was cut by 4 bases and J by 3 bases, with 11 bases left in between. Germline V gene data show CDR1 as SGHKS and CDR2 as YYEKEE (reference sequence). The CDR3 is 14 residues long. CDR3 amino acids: CASSRDSPNQPQHF. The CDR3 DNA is TGTGCCAGCAGCCGCGACAGCCCCAATCAGCCCCAGCATTTT.

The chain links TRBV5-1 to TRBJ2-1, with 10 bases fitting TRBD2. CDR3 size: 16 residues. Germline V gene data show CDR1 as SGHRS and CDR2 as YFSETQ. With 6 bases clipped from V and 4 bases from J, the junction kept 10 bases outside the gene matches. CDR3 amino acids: CASNLGSGGPYNEQFF. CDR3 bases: TGCGCCAGCAACCTCGGTAGCGGGGGGCCGTACAATGAGCAGTTCTTC.

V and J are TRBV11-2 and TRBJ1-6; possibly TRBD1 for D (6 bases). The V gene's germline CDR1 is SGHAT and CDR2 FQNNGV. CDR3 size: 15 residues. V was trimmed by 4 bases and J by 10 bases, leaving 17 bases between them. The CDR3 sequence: CASSYQQGTRSPLHF. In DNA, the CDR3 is TGTGCCAGCAGCTACCAACAGGGCACGAGGTCACCCCTCCACTTT.

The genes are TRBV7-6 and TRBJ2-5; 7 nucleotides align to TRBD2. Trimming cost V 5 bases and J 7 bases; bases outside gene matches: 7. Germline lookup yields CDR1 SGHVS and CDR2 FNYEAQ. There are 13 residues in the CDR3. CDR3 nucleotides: TGTGCCAGCAGCGTCGGGACTACTGGGACCCAGTACTTC. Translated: CASSVGTTGTQYF.

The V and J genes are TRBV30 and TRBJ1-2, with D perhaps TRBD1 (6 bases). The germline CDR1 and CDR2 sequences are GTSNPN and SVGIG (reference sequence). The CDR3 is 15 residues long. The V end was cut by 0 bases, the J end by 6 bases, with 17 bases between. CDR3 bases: TGTGCCTGGAGTGTAGGGGACGCAGGGGTTGATGGCTACACCTTC. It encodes CAWSVGDAGVDGYTF.

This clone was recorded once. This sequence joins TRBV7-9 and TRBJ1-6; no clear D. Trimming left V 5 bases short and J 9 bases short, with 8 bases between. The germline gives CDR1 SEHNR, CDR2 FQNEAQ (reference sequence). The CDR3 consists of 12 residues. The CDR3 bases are TGTGCCAGCAGCGAGGGCGGTTCACCCCTCCACTTT. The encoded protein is CASSEGGSPLHF.